The next 2 T cell receptor beta chains were all read from a single sample in a study of shared clonotypes between healthy human individuals. Sequenced by immunoSEQ multiplex PCR; TCRdb stores in-frame clones only, minus some. This repertoire shows about 960,000 clones, about three quarters found once; its top ten account for approximately 1.5%. Sequencing was carried out using memory CD4+ T cells sorted from blood. Subset noted: CD45RA-negative fraction. Every receptor here comes from a man aged 18 to 30 in good health.

This clone was observed once. The chain uses TRBV15 and TRBJ2-7, with a weak D call TRBD2 (7 bases). The CDR3 is 17 residues long. In germline, CDR1 is LNHNV, CDR2 YYDKDF (reference sequence). Trimming removed 5 bases from V and 1 base from J, with 21 bases in between. The CDR3 DNA sequence: TGTGCCACCAGCCCCGGGGGGCTAGCGGACCATTCCTACGAGCAGTACTTC. Translation gives CATSPGGLADHSYEQYF.

This rearrangement joins TRBV7-2 to TRBJ1-3; TRBD1 matches 9 bases. Germline CDR1 is SGHTA and CDR2 is FQGNSA. The CDR3 loop spans 14 amino acids. V lost 5 bases, J lost 7 bases, and 6 bases stayed unmatched. CDR3: CASSPLGQGNTIYF. CDR3 DNA sequence: TGTGCCAGCAGCCCCCTCGGACAGGGGAACACCATATATTTT.